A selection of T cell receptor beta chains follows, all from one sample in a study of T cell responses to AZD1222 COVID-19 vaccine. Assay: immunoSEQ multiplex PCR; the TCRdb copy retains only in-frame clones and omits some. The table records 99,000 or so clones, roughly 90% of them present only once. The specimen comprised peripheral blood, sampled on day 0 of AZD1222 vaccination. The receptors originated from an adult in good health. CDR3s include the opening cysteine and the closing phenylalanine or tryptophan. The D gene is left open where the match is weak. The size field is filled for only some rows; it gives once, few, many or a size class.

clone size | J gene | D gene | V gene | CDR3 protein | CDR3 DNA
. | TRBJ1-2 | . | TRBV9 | CASSVDGAYGYTF | TGTGCCAGCAGCGTCGACGGTGCCTATGGCTACACCTTC
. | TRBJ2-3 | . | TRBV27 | CASSQADTQYF | TGTGCCAGCAGCCAGGCGGATACGCAGTATTTT
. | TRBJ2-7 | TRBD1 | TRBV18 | CASSVYRDRAYEQYF | TGTGCCAGCTCAGTATACCGGGACAGAGCCTACGAGCAGTACTTC
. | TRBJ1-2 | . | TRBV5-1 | CASSLVGARNYGYTF | TGCGCCAGCAGCTTGGTGGGCGCCAGGAACTATGGCTACACCTTC
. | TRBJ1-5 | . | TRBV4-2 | CASSQERQDQPQHF | TGTGCCAGCAGCCAAGAGCGGCAGGATCAGCCCCAGCATTTT
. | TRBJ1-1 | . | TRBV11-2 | CASSPQSTLNTEAFF | TGTGCCAGCAGCCCCCAGTCTACATTGAACACTGAAGCTTTCTTT
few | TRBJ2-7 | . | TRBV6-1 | CASSDRPRAYEQYF | TGTGCCAGCAGTGACCGCCCACGCGCCTACGAGCAGTACTTC
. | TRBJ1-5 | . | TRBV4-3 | CASSPRAWTENSNQPQHF | TGCGCCAGCAGCCCGCGAGCCTGGACTGAGAATAGCAATCAGCCCCAGCATTTT
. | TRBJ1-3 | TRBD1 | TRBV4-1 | CASSQDPGGDGNTIYF | TGCGCCAGCAGCCAAGATCCAGGGGGCGACGGAAACACCATATATTTT
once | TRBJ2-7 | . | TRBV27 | CASSLAALSSYEQYF | TGTGCCAGCAGTTTAGCGGCTTTAAGCTCCTACGAGCAGTACTTC
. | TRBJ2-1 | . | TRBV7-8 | CASSLHIGNEQFF | TGTGCCAGCAGCCTCCATATTGGGAATGAGCAGTTCTTC
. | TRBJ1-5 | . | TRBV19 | CASRQGARSNQPQHF | TGTGCCAGTAGGCAGGGCGCTCGTAGCAATCAGCCCCAGCATTTT
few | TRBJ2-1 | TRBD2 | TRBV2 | CASSELAGIQNEQFF | TGTGCCAGCAGTGAACTAGCGGGAATTCAAAATGAGCAGTTCTTC
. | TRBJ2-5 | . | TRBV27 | CASSLSRSRTQYF | TGTGCCAGCAGTTTATCGCGTTCTCGGACCCAGTACTTC